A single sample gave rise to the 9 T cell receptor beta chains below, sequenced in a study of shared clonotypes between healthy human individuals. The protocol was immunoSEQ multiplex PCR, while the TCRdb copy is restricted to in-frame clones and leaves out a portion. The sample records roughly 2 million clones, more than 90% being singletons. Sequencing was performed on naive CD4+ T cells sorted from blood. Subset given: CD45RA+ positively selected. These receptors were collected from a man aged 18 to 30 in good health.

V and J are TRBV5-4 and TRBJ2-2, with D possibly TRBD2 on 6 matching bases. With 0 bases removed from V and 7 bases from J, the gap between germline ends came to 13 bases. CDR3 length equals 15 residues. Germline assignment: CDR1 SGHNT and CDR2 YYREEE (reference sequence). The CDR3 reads CASSLELASVGELFF. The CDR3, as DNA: TGTGCCAGCAGCTTGGAACTAGCTTCGGTCGGGGAGCTGTTTTTT. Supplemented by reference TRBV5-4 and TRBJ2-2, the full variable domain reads ETGVTQSPTHLIKTRGQQVTLRCSSQSGHNTVSWYQQALGQGPQFIFQYYREEENGRGNFPPRFSGLQFPNYSSELNVNALELDDSALYLCASSLELASVGELFFGEGSRLTVL.

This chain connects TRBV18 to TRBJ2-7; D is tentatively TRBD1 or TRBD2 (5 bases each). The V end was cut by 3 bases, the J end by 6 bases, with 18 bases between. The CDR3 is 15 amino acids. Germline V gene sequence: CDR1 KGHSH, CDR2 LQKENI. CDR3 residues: CASSPGREFLGEQYF. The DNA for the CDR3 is TGTGCCAGCTCACCGGGACGGGAATTCTTGGGCGAGCAGTACTTC.

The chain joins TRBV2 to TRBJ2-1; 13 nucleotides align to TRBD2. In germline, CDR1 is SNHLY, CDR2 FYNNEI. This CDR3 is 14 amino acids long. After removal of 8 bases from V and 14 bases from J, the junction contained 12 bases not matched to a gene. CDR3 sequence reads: CASVSGLAGAPKFF. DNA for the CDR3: TGTGCCAGCGTCTCAGGACTAGCGGGAGCACCCAAGTTCTTC.

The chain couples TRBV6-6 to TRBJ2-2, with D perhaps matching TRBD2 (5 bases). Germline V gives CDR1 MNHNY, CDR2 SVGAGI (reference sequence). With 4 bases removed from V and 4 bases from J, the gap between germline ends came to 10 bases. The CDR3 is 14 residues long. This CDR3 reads CASSSRDGTGELFF. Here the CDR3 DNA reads TGTGCCAGCAGTTCCCGGGATGGCACCGGGGAGCTGTTTTTT.

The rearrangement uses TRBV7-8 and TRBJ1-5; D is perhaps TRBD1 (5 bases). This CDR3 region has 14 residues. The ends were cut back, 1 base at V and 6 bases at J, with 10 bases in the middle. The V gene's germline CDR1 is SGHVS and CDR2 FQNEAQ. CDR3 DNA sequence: TGTGCCAGCAGCTTAGAAAGGGGCTTTCAGCCCCAGCATTTT. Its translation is CASSLERGFQPQHF.

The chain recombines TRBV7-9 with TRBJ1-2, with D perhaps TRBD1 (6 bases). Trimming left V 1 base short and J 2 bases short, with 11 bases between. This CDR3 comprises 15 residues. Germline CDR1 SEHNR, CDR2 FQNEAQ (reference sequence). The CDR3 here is CASSLDGQLNYGYTF. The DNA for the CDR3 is TGTGCCAGCAGCTTAGATGGACAGCTAAACTATGGCTACACCTTC. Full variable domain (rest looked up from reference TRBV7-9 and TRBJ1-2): DTGVSQNPRHKITKRGQNVTFRCDPISEHNRLYWYRQTLGQGPEFLTYFQNEAQLEKSRLLSDRFSAERPKGSFSTLEIQRTEQGDSAMYLCASSLDGQLNYGYTFGSGTRLTVV.

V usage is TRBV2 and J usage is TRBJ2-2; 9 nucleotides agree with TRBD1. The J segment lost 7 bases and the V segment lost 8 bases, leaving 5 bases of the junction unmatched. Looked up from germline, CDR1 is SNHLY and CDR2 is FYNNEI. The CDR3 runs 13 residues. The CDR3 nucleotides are TGTGCCAGCTCCACAGGGGGCGGCGGGGAGCTGTTTTTT. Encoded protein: CASSTGGGGELFF.

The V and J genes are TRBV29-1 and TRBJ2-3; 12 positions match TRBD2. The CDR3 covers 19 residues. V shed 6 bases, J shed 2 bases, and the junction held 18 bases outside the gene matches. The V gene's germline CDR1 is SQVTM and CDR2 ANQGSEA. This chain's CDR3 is CSVPAWKTSGSSLTDTQYF. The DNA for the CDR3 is TGCAGCGTCCCCGCTTGGAAGACTAGCGGGAGTTCTCTCACAGATACGCAGTATTTT.

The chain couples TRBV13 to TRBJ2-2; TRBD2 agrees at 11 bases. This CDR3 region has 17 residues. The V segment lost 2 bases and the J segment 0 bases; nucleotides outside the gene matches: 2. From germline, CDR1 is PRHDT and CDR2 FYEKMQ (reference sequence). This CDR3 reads CASSLRLAGSNTGELFF. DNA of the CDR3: TGTGCCAGCAGCTTAAGACTAGCGGGATCGAACACCGGGGAGCTGTTTTTT.